Given below is one TCR beta chain in context. TCRdb's table, derived via immunoSEQ multiplex PCR, lists solely in-frame clones and lacks some. The data hold about 220,000 clones, with roughly 87% observed a single time. This entry is derived from a study of blood T cell repertoires in COVID-19. Study information: Acute-phase and convalescent COVID-19 samples originated in the United States, Italy and Spain. Sources were T cells, B-cell-depleted T cells, or PBMCs; the material itself was cDNA or gDNA.

Enrollees, about 18 to 95 years old, lived in fewer than 25 US areas. Participant-given clinical history determined each cohort assignment. The TCR comes from a woman aged 25 to 45 with acute COVID-19. Input material: PBMCs or T cells enriched from blood (not recorded which).

The CDR3 sequence is CASSEASRTTYGYTF. The CDR3 DNA is TGTGCCAGCAGTGAAGCTTCACGGACTACCTATGGCTACACCTTC. V gene TRBV2 combines with J gene TRBJ1-2; no clear D. This CDR3 has 15 amino acids. The ends were cut back, 0 bases at V and 4 bases at J, with 12 bases in the middle. CDR1 SNHLY and CDR2 FYNNEI come from the germline V gene.